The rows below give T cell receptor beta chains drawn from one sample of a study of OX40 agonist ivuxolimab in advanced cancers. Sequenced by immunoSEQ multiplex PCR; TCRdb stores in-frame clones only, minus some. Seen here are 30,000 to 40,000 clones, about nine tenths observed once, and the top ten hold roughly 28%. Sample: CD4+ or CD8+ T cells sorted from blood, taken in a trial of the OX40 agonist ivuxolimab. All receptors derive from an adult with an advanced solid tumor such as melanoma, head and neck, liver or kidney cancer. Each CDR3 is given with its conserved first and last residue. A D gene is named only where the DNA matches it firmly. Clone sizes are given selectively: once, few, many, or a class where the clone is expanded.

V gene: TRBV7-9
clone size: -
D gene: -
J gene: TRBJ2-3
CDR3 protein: CASSFSPEEPTDTQYF
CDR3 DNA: TGTGCCAGCAGCTTTAGCCCAGAAGAACCCACAGATACGCAGTATTTT

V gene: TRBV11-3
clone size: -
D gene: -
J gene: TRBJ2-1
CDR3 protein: CASSLKEVPNEQFF
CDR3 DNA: TGTGCCAGCAGCTTAAAGGAGGTCCCTAATGAGCAGTTCTTC

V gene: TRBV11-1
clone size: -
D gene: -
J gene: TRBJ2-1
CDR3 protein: CASNGGAGLSYNEQFF
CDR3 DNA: TGTGCCAGCAACGGTGGCGCGGGCCTCTCCTACAATGAGCAGTTCTTC

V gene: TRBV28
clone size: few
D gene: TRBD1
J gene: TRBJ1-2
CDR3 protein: CASSPGQGVGYTF
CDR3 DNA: TGTGCCAGCAGTCCGGGACAGGGGGTCGGCTACACCTTC

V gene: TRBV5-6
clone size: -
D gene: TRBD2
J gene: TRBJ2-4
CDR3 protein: CASSLELAGAKNIQYF
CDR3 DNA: TGTGCCAGCAGCTTGGAACTAGCGGGAGCCAAAAACATTCAGTACTTC

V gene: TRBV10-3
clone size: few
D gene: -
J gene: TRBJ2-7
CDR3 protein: CAISDPPKQEQYF
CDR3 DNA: TGTGCCATCAGTGACCCACCCAAGCAGGAGCAGTACTTC

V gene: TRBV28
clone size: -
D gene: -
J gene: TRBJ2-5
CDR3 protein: CASTRHPLRTASQETQYF
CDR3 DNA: TGTGCCAGCACCCGTCACCCTCTACGTACGGCGAGTCAAGAGACCCAGTACTTC

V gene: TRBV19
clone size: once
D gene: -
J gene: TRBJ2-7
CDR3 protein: CASSQGYYEQYF
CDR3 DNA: TGTGCCAGTAGTCAGGGATACTACGAGCAGTACTTC

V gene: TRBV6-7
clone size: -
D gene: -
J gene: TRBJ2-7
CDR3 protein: CASSYSSFGEGAYEQYF
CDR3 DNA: TGTGCCAGCAGTTACTCGAGCTTCGGGGAGGGGGCCTACGAGCAGTACTTC

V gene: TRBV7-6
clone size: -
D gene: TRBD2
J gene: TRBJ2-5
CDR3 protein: CASSLTSGSGETQYF
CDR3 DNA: TGTGCCAGCAGCTTGACTAGCGGGAGTGGAGAGACCCAGTACTTC

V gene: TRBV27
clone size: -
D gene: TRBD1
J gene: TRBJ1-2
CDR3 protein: CASSFGRITGAPNYGYTF
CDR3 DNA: TGTGCCAGCAGTTTCGGGCGGATCACAGGGGCCCCTAACTATGGCTACACCTTC

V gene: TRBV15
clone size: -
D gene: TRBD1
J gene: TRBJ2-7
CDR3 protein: CATSRAVTGTGVYEQYF
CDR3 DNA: TGTGCCACCAGCAGGGCTGTGACCGGGACAGGGGTGTACGAGCAGTACTTC

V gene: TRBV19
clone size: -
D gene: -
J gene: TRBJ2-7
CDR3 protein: CASSAGDEQYF
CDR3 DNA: TGTGCCAGTAGTGCCGGGGACGAGCAGTACTTC

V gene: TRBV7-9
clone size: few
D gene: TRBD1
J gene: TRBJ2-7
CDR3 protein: CASSLVQGRPWDEQYF
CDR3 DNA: TGTGCCAGCAGCTTAGTACAGGGGCGACCCTGGGACGAGCAGTACTTC

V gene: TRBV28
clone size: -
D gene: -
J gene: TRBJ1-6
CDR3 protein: CASSLGQLAGAPLHF
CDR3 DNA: TGTGCCAGCAGTTTAGGGCAACTGGCGGGAGCACCCCTCCACTTT

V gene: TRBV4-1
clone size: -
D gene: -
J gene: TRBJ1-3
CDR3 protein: CASSQRQSSGNTIYF
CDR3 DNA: TGCGCCAGCAGCCAAAGACAGAGCTCTGGAAACACCATATATTTT

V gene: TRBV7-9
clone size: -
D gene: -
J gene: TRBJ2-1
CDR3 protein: CAVAIYNEQFF
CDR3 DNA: TGTGCGGTAGCGATCTACAATGAGCAGTTCTTC

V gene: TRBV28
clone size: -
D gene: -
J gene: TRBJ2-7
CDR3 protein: CASSLGGTYEQYF
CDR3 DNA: TGTGCCAGCAGTTTAGGCGGGACCTACGAGCAGTACTTC

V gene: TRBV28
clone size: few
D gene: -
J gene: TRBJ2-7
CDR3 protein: CASSPGADYEQYF
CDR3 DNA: TGTGCCAGCAGTCCTGGGGCAGACTACGAGCAGTACTTC

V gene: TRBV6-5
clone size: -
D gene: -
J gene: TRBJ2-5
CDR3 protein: CASSYSPGLAETQYF
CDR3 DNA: TGTGCCAGCAGTTACTCGCCGGGACTGGCAGAGACCCAGTACTTC

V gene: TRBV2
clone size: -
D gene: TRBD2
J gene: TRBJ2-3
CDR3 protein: CASPQGVAGVGTDTQYF
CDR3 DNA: TGTGCCAGCCCCCAGGGGGTAGCGGGAGTCGGTACAGATACGCAGTATTTT

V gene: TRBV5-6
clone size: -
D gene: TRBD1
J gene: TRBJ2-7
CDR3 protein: CASSLAGTGSYEQYF
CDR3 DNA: TGTGCCAGCAGCTTGGCCGGGACAGGGTCCTACGAGCAGTACTTC

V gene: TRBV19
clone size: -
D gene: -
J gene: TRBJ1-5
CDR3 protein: CASSIGVRQPQHF
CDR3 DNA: TGTGCCAGTAGTATAGGGGTAAGGCAGCCCCAGCATTTT

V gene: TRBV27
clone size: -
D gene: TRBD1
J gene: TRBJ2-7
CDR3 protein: CASSPGGYEQYF
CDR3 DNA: TGTGCCAGCAGCCCAGGGGGCTACGAGCAGTACTTC

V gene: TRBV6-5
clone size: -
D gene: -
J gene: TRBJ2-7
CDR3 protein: CASSPYQGLPGQYF
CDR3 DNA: TGTGCCAGCAGTCCCTACCAGGGGCTCCCGGGGCAGTACTTC

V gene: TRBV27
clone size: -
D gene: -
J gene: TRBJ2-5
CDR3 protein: CASSSIGMETQYF
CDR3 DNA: TGTGCCAGCAGTTCAATAGGGATGGAGACCCAGTACTTC

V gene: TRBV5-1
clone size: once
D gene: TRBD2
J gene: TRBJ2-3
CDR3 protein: CASSTGTSGSTDTQYF
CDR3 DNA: TGCGCCAGCAGCACAGGGACTAGCGGGTCCACAGATACGCAGTATTTT

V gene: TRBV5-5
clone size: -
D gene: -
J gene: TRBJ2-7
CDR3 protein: CASIKGSHLSYEQYF
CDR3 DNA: TGTGCCAGCATTAAGGGGTCCCATCTTTCCTACGAGCAGTACTTC

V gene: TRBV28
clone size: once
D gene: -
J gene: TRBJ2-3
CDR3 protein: CASSLSPGTYTDTQYF
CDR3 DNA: TGTGCCAGCAGTTTATCCCCCGGGACATACACAGATACGCAGTATTTT